This T cell receptor (beta chain) was sequenced in a study of control samples from healthy donors and cancer patients. Produced via immunoSEQ multiplex PCR; TCRdb's table is partial and in-frame only. The table has approximately 120,000 clones, around 89% seen once. V lost 6 bases to trimming and J lost 4 bases, with 7 bases between them. Germline V lookup: CDR1 DFQATT, CDR2 SNEGSKA (reference sequence). The CDR3 extends over 11 amino acids. This rearrangement joins TRBV20-1 to TRBJ2-1; D is unresolved. This clonotype originated in a woman aged 45-65 years in good health. The specimen was blood. CDR3 sequence reads: CSAPLYNEQFF. CDR3 nucleotide sequence: TGCAGTGCCCCCCTTTACAATGAGCAGTTCTTC.